The source of this T cell receptor beta chain is a study of response to subunit inactivated influenza vaccine. Study findings and constraints: Researchers suggested that each seasonal influenza vaccination recruits few new T cells.

TCRdb independently ran MiXCR on the RT-PCR reads; one entry per CDR3 protein. The sample yields about 500,000 distinct CDR3 sequences, about 15% seen once. On this clonotype: Its specificity is unknown.

CDR3 length: 15 amino acids. Per germline, CDR1 LGHNA and CDR2 YSLEER. V was clipped by 3 bases and J by 7 bases, with 16 bases between them. The V gene is TRBV4-3, the J gene TRBJ1-5; maybe TRBD1 (6 bases). The sample here was CD4+ T cells sorted from PBMCs, taken 23 months after vaccination. The sequence derives from a man aged 45 to 70 who received an inactivated influenza vaccine. The DNA of the CDR3 is TGCGCCAGCAGCCAGGATACAGGGTGGGGACAGCCCCAGCATTTT. Protein product: CASSQDTGWGQPQHF.